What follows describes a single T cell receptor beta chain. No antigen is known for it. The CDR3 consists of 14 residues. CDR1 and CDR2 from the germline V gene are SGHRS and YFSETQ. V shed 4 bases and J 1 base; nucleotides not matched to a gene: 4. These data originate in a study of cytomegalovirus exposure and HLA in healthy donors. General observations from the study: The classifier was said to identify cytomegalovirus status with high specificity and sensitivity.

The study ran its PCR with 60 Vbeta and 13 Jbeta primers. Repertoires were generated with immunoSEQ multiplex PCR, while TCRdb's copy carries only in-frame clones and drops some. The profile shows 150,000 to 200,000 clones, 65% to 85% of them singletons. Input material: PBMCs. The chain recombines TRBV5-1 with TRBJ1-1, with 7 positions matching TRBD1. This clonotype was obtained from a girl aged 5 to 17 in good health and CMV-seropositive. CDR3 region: CASSKGAGNTEAFF. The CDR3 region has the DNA TGCGCCAGCAGCAAGGGGGCAGGGAACACTGAAGCTTTCTTT.